The T cell receptor beta chain described here comes from a study of human T cells and chemical hapten exposure. Details on this clonotype: Its antigen remains unidentified.

This CDR3 contains 13 residues. Per germline, CDR1 LNHDA and CDR2 SQIVND (reference sequence). V was clipped by 5 bases and J by 2 bases, with 7 bases between them. General observations from the study: There were significantly more large CDR3 similarity clusters among expanded TCRs than among controls.

Time point here: patch test 3, about 24 weeks after DPC sensitization. The treatment denotes: therapeutic diphenylcyclopropenone sensitization with weekly scalp DPC. Blood collection took place prior to placing each patch test. MiXCR, applied by TCRdb to the RACE reads, yields one record per CDR3 protein. Of 210,000 or so distinct CDR3 sequences listed, approximately 24% are singletons. This specimen consisted of whole blood, obtained in connection with sensitization to the hapten diphenylcyclopropenone (DPC). This chain joins TRBV19 and TRBJ1-5; no clear D. This receptor was identified in a woman aged 40-49 years with alopecia areata. Some clones in this sample may be carry-over from other donors' samples. The CDR3 spells CASSFLGNQPQHF. CDR3 bases: TGTGCCAGTAGTTTCCTGGGCAATCAGCCCCAGCATTTT.